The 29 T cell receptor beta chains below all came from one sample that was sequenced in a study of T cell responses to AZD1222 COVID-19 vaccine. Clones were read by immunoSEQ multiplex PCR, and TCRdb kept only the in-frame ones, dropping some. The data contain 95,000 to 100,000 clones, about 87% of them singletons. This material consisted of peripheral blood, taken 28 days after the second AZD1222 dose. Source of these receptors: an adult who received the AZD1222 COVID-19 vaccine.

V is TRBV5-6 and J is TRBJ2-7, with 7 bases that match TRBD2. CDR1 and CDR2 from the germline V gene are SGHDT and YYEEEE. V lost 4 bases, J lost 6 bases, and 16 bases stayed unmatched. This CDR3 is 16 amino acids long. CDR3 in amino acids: CASSGGVVQPPVEQYF. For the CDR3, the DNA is TGTGCCAGCAGCGGGGGGGTGGTACAGCCCCCCGTCGAGCAGTACTTC.

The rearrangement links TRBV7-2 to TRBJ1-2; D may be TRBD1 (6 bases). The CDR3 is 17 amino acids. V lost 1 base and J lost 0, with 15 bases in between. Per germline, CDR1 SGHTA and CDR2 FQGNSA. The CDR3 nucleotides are TGTGCCAGCAGCTTAGGCCGGGGGCGGGCAGCTAACTATGGCTACACCTTC. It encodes CASSLGRGRAANYGYTF.

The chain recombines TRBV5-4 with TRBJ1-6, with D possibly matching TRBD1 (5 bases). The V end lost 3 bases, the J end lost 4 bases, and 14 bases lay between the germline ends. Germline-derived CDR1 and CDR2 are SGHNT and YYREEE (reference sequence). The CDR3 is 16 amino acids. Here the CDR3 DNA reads TGTGCCAGCAGCTGGGGCAGACCCGAATATAATTCACCCCTCCACTTT. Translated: CASSWGRPEYNSPLHF.

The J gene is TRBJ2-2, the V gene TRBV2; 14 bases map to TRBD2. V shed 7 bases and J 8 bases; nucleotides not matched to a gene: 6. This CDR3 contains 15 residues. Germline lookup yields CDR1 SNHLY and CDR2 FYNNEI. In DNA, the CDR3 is TGTGCCAGCAAGCTGGGACTAGCGGGGGCAGGGGAGCTGTTTTTT. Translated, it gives CASKLGLAGAGELFF.

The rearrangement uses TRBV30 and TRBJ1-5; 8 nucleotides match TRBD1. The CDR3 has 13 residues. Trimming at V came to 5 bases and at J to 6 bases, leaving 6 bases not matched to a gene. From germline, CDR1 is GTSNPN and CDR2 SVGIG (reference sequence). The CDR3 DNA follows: TGTGCCTGGGCAGGGGGCTTGGGTCAGCCCCAGCATTTT. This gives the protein CAWAGGLGQPQHF.

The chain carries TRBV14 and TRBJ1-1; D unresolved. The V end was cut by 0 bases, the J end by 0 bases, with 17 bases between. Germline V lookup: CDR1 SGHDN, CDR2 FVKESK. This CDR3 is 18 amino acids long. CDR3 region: CASSQDPPWGSMNTEAFF. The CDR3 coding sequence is TGTGCCAGCAGCCAAGATCCCCCCTGGGGATCCATGAACACTGAAGCTTTCTTT.

This CDR3 is CASSLPRTGRSDTQYF. As DNA, the CDR3 is TGTGCCAGCAGTTTACCCCGGACAGGGAGGTCAGATACGCAGTATTTT. The chain couples TRBV28 to TRBJ2-3; the match to TRBD1 covers 8 bases. Germline-derived CDR1 and CDR2 are MDHEN and SYDVKM. This CDR3 has 16 residues. The junction had 8 bases not matched to a gene; V was cut back by 2 bases and J by 4 bases. Variable domain in full (rest from reference TRBV28 and TRBJ2-3): DVKVTQSSRYLVKRTGEKVFLECVQDMDHENMFWYRQDPGLGLRLIYFSYDVKMKEKGDIPEGYSVSREKKERFSLILESASTNQTSMYLCASSLPRTGRSDTQYFGPGTRLTVL.

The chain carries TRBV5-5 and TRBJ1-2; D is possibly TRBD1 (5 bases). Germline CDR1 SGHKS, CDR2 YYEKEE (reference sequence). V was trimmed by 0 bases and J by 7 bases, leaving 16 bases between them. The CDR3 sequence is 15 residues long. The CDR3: CASSLAGGAHLGYTF. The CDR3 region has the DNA TGTGCCAGCAGCTTGGCGGGGGGAGCGCATCTTGGCTACACCTTC.

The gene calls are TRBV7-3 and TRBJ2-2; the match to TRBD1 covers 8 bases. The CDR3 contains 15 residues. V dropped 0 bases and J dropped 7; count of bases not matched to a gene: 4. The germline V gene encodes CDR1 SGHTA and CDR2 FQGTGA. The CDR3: CASSLTAGGSGELFF. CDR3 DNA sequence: TGTGCCAGCAGCTTAACGGCAGGGGGCAGCGGGGAGCTGTTTTTT.

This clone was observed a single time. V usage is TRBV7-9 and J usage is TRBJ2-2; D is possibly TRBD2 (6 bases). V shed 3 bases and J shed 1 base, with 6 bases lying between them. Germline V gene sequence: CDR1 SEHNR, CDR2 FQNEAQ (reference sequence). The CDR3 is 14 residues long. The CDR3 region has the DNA TGTGCCAGCAGCTTCGGGGGGAACACCGGGGAGCTGTTTTTT. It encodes CASSFGGNTGELFF.

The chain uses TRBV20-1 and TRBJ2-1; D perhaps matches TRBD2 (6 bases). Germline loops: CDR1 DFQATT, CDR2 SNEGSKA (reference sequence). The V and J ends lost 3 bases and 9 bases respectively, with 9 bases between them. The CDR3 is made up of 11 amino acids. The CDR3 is CSASRAGEQFF. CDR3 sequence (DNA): TGCAGTGCTAGCAGAGCGGGTGAGCAGTTCTTC.

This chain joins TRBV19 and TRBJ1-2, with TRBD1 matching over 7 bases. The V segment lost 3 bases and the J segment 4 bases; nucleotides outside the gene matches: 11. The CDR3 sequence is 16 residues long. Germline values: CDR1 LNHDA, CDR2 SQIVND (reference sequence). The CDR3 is CASSIQRQGLGYGYTF. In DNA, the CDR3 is TGTGCCAGTAGTATTCAGAGACAGGGATTGGGCTATGGCTACACCTTC.

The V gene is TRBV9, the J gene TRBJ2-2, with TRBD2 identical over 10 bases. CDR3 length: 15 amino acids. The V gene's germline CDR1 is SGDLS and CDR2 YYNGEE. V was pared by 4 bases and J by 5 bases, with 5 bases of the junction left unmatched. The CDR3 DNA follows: TGTGCCAGCAGCCCTTTAGCGGGAGGTACCGGGGAGCTGTTTTTT. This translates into CASSPLAGGTGELFF. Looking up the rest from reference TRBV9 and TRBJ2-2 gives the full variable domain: DSGVTQTPKHLITATGQRVTLRCSPRSGDLSVYWYQQSLDQGLQFLIQYYNGEERAKGNILERFSAQQFPDLHSELNLSSLELGDSALYFCASSPLAGGTGELFFGEGSRLTVL.

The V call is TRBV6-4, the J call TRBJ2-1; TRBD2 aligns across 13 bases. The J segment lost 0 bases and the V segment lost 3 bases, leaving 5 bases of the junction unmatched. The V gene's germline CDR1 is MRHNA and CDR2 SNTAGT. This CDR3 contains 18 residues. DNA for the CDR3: TGTGCCAGCAGTGAACGGACTAGCGGGGGTATCTCCTACAATGAGCAGTTCTTC. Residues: CASSERTSGGISYNEQFF.

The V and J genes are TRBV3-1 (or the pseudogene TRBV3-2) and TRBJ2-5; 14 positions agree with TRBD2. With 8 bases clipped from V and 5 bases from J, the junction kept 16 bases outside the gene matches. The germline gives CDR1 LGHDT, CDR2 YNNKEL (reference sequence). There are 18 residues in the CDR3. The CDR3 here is CASRSHDGTSGGRETQYF. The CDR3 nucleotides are TGTGCCAGCCGATCCCACGACGGGACTAGCGGGGGACGGGAGACCCAGTACTTC.

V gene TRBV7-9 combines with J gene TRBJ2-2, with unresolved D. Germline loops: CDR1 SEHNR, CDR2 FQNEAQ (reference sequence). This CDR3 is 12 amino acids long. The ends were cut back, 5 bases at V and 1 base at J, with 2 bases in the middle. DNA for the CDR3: TGTGCCAGCAGCGTGAACACCGGGGAGCTGTTTTTT. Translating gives CASSVNTGELFF.

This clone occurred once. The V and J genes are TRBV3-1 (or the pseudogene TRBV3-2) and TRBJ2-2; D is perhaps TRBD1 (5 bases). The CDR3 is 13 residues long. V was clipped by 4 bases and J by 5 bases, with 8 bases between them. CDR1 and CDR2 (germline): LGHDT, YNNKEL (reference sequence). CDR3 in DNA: TGTGCCAGCAGCCTGCCAGGGACCGGGGAGCTGTTTTTT. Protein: CASSLPGTGELFF.

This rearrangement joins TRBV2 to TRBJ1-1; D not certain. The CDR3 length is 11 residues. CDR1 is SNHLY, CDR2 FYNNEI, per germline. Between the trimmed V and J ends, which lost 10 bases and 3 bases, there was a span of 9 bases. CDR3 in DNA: TGTGCCACCCGGAGGTACACTGAAGCTTTCTTT. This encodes CATRRYTEAFF. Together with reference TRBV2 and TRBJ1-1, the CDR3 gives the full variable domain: EPEVTQTPSHQVTQMGQEVILRCVPISNHLYFYWYRQILGQKVEFLVSFYNNEISEKSEIFDDQFSVERPDGSNFTLKIRSTKLEDSAMYFCATRRYTEAFFGQGTRLTVV.

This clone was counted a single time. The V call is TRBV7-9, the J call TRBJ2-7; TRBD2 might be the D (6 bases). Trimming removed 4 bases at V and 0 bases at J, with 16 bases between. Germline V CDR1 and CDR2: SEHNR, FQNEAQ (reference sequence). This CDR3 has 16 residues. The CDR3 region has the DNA TGTGCCAGCAGCTCCGCGGGGAAACTACCCTCCTACGAGCAGTACTTC. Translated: CASSSAGKLPSYEQYF.

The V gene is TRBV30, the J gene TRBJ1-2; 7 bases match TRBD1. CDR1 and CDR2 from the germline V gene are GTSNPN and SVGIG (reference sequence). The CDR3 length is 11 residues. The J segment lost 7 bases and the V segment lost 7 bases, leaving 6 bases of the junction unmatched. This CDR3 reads CASRAGGGYTF. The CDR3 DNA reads TGTGCCTCGAGGGCAGGGGGTGGCTACACCTTC.

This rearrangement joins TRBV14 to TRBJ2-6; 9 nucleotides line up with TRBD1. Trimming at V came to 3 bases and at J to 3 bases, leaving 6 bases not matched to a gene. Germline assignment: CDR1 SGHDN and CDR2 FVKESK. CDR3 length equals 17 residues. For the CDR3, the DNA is TGTGCCAGCAGCCACGATACAGGGGGCGTTGGGGCCAACGTCCTGACTTTC. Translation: CASSHDTGGVGANVLTF.

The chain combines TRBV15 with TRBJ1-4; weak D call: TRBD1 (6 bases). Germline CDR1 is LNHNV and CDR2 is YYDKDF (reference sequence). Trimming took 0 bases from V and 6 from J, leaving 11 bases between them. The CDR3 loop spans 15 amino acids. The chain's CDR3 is CATSREGTIHEKLFF. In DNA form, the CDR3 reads TGTGCCACCAGCAGAGAGGGGACAATACATGAAAAACTGTTTTTT.

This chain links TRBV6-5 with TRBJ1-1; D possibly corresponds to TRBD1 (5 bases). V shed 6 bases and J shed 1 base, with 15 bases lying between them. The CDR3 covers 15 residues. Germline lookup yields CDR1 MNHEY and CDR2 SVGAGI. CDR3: CASSPLTRGNTEAFF. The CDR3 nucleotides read TGTGCCAGCAGCCCCCTTACGAGGGGGAACACTGAAGCTTTCTTT.

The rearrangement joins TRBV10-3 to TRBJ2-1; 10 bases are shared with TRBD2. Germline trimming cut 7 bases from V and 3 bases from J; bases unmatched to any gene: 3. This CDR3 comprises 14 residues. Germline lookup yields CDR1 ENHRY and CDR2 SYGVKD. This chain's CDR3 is CAITSSGGYNEQFF. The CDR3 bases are TGTGCCATCACCTCTAGCGGGGGCTACAATGAGCAGTTCTTC.

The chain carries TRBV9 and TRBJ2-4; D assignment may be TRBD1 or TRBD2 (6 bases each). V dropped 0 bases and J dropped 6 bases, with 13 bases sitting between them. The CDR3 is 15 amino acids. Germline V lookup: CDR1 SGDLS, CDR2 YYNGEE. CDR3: CASSVAGAGGNIQYF. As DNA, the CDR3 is TGTGCCAGCAGCGTAGCAGGGGCCGGGGGAAACATTCAGTACTTC.

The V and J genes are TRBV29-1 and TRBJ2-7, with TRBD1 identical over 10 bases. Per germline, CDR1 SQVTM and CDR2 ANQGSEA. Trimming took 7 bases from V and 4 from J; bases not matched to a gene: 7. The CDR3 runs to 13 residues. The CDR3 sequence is CSGQGAVPYEQYF. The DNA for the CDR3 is TGCAGCGGACAGGGGGCGGTTCCGTACGAGCAGTACTTC.

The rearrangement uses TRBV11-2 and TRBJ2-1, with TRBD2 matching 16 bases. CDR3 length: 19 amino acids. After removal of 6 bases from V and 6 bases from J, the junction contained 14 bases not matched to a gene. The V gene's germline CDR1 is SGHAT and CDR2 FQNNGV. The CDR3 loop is CASRSVPGLAGGRANEQFF. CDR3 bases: TGTGCCAGCAGATCTGTCCCGGGACTAGCGGGGGGGCGGGCCAATGAGCAGTTCTTC.

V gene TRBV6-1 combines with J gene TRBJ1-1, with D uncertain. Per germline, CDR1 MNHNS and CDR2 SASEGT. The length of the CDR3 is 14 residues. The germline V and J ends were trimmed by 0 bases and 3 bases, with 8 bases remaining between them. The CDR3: CASSEARTYTEAFF. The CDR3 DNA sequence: TGTGCCAGCAGTGAAGCTAGGACGTACACTGAAGCTTTCTTT.

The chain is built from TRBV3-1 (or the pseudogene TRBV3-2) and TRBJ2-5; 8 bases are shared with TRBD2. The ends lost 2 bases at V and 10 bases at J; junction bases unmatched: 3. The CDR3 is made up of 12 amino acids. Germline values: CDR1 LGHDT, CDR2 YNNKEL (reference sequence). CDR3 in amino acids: CASSQSRGGQYF. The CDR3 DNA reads TGTGCCAGCAGCCAATCCCGGGGGGGCCAGTACTTC.